The clone carrying this T cell receptor beta chain was seen ten or more times. The CDR3 loop spans 14 amino acids. V gave up 7 bases and J gave up 0 bases; unmatched junction bases: 5. These data belong to a study of blood T cells in healthy people across ages. Combining a sample-barcoded 5' primer with a J-beta primer mix, a second PCR ran for 7 to 11 cycles. Every cDNA was tagged by a template-switch adaptor with 12 random nucleotides. TCRdb reprocessed the 5' RACE reads with MiXCR, giving one entry per CDR3 protein. The sample holds around 1.5 million distinct CDR3 sequences, about 31% seen once. Caucasian, healthy and from Russia, the donors were aged between 6 and 90. Per sample, a minimum of 6.5 million PBMCs were isolated.

This TCR derives from a woman younger than 45 in good health. The sample consisted of blood. The chain carries TRBV12-3 or TRBV12-4 and TRBJ2-7; 8 nucleotides align to TRBD1. CDR3 protein: CASTNGQGSYEQYF. CDR3 bases: TGTGCCAGCACTAACGGACAGGGCTCCTACGAGCAGTACTTC.